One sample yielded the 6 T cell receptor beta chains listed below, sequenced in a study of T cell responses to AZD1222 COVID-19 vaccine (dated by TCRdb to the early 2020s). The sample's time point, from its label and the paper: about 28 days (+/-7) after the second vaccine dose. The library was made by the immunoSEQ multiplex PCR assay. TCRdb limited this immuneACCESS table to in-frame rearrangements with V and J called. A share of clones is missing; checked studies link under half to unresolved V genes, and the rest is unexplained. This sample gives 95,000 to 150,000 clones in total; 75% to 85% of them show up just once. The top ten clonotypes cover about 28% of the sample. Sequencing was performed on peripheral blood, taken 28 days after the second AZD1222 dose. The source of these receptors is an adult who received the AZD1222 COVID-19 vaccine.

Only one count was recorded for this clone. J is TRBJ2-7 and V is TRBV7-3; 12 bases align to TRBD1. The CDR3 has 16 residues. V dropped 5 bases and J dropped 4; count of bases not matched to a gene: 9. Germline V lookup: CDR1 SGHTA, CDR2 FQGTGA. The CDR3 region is CASSPNPGQGAYEQYF. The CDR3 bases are TGTGCCAGCAGCCCCAACCCGGGACAGGGGGCTTACGAGCAGTACTTC. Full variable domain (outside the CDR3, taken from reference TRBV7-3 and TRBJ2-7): GAGVSQTPSNKVTEKGKYVELRCDPISGHTALYWYRQSLGQGPEFLIYFQGTGAADDSGLPNDRFFAVRPEGSVSTLKIQRTERGDSAVYLCASSPNPGQGAYEQYFGPGTRLTVT.

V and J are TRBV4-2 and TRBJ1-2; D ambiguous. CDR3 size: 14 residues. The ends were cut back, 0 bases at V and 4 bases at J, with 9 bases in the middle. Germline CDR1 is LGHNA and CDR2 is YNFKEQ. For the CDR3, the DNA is TGTGCCAGCAGCCAAGAGAAGGGTACCTATGGCTACACCTTC. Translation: CASSQEKGTYGYTF.

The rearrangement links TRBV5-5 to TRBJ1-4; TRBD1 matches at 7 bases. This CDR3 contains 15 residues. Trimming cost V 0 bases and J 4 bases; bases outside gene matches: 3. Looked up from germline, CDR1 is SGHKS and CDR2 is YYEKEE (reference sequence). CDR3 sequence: CASSLGGQFNEKLFF. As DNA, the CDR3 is TGTGCCAGCAGCTTGGGGGGACAGTTTAATGAAAAACTGTTTTTT.

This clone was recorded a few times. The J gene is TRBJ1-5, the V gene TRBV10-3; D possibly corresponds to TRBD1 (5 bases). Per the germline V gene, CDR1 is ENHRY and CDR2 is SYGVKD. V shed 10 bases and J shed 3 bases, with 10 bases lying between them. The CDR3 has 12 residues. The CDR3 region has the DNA TGTGCCACCGGACACAACAATCAGCCCCAGCATTTT. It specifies CATGHNNQPQHF.

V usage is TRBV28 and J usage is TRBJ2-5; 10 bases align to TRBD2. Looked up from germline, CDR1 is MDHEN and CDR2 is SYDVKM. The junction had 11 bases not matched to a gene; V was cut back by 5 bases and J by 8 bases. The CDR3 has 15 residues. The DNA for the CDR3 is TGTGCCAGCAGTCCTAGCGGGGGCACGAAGAGAACCCAGTACTTC. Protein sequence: CASSPSGGTKRTQYF.

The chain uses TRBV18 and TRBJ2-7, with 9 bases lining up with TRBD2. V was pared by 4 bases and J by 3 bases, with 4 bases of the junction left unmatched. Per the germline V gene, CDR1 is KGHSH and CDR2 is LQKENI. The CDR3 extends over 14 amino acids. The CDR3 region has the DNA TGTGCCAGCTCACTAGCGGGGGCCCTCTACGAGCAGTACTTC. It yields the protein CASSLAGALYEQYF.